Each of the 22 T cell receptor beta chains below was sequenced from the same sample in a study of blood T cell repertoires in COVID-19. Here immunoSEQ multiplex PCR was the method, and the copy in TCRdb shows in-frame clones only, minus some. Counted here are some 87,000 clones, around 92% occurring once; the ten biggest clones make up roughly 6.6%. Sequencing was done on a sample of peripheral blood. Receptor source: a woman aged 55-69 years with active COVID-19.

CDR3 DNA sequence: TGTGCCAGTAGTATTAGGGTAAAAGGGAGCACTGAAGCTTTCTTT. Translated, it gives CASSIRVKGSTEAFF. V usage is TRBV19 and J usage is TRBJ1-1; D not resolved. The CDR3 spans 15 residues. The V end was cut by 3 bases, the J end by 4 bases, with 15 bases between. Germline CDR1 is LNHDA and CDR2 is SQIVND (reference sequence).

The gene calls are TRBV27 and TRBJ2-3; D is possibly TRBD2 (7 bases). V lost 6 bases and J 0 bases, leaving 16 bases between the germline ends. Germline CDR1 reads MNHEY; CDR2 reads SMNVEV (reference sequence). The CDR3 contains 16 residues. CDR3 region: CASSLRGGVSTDTQYF. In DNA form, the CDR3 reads TGTGCCAGCAGCCTCCGAGGGGGGGTTAGCACAGATACGCAGTATTTT.

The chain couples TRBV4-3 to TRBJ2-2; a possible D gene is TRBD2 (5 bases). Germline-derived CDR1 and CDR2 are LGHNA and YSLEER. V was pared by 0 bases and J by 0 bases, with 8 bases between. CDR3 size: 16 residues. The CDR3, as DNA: TGCGCCAGCAGCCAAGAGACCGGGACGAACACCGGGGAGCTGTTTTTT. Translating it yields CASSQETGTNTGELFF.

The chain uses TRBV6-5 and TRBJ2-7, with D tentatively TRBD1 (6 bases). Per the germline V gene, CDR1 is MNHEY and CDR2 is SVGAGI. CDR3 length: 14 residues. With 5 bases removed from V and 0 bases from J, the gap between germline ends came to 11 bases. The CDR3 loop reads CASSTDRSSYEQYF. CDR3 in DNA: TGTGCCAGCAGTACCGACAGGAGCTCCTACGAGCAGTACTTC.

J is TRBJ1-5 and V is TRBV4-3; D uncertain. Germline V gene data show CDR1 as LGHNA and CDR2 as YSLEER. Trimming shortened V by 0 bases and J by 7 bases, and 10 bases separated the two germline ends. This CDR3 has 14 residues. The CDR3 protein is CASSQDAMGQPQHF. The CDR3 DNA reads TGCGCCAGCAGCCAAGACGCCATGGGCCAGCCCCAGCATTTT.

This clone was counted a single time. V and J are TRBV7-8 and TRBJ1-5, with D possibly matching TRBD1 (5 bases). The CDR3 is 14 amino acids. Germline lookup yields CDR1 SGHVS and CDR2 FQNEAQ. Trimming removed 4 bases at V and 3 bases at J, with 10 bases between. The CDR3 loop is CASSWGGDNQPQHF. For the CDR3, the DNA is TGTGCCAGCAGCTGGGGAGGGGACAATCAGCCCCAGCATTTT. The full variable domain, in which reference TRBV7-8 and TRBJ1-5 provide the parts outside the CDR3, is GAGVSQSPRYKVAKRGQDVALRCDPISGHVSLFWYQQALGQGPEFLTYFQNEAQLDKSGLPSDRFFAERPEGSVSTLKIQRTQQEDSAVYLCASSWGGDNQPQHFGDGTRLSIL.

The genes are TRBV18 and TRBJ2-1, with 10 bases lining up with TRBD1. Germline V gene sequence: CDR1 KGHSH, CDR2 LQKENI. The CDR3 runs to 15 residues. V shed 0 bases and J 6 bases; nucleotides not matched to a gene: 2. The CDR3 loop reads CASSPPGTGANEQFF. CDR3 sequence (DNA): TGTGCCAGCTCACCACCCGGGACAGGGGCCAATGAGCAGTTCTTC.

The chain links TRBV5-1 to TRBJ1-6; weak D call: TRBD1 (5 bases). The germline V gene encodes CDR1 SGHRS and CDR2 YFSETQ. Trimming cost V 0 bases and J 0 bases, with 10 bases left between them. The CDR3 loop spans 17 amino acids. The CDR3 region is CASSLADRSSYNSPLHF. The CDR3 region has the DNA TGCGCCAGCAGCTTGGCCGACAGAAGCTCCTATAATTCACCCCTCCACTTT.

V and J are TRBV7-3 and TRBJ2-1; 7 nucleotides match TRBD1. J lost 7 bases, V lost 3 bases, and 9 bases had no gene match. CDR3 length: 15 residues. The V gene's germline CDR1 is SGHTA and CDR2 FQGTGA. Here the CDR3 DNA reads TGTGCCAGCAGCTTTGACAGGGATTCTTTTAATGAGCAGTTCTTC. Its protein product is CASSFDRDSFNEQFF.

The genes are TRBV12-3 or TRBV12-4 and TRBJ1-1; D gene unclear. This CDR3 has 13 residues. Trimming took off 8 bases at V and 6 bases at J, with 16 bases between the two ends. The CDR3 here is CASAYSWAAEAFF. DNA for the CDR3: TGTGCCAGCGCTTATTCCTGGGCAGCTGAAGCTTTCTTT.

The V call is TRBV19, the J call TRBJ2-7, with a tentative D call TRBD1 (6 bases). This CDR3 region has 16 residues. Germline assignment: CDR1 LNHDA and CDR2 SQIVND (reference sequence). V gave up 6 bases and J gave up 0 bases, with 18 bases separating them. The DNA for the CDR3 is TGTGCCAGTAGCGGGACATTCACGGCCACCTCCTACGAGCAGTACTTC. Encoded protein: CASSGTFTATSYEQYF.

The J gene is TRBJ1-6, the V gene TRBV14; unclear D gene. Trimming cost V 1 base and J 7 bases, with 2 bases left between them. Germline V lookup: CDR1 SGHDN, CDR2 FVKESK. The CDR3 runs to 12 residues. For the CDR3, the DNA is TGTGCCAGCAGCCAAGCGAATTCACCCCTCCACTTT. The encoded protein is CASSQANSPLHF. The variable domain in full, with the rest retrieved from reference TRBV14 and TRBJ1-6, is EAGVTQFPSHSVIEKGQTVTLRCDPISGHDNLYWYRRVMGKEIKFLLHFVKESKQDESGMPNNRFLAERTGGTYSTLKVQPAELEDSGVYFCASSQANSPLHFGNGTRLTVT.

The CDR3: CASSGGTPRGETQYF. CDR3 sequence (DNA): TGCGCCAGCAGCGGGGGGACTCCCCGTGGGGAGACCCAGTACTTC. This rearrangement joins TRBV5-1 to TRBJ2-5, with TRBD2 as a possible D gene (6 bases). The CDR3 runs to 15 residues. Germline V gene data show CDR1 as SGHRS and CDR2 as YFSETQ. Trimming left V 4 bases short and J 5 bases short, with 18 bases between.

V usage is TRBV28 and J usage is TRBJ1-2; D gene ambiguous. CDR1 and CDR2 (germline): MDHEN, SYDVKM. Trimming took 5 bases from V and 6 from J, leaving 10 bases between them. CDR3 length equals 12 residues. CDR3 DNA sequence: TGTGCCAGCAGTGCCCGGTCCGATGGCTACACCTTC. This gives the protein CASSARSDGYTF.

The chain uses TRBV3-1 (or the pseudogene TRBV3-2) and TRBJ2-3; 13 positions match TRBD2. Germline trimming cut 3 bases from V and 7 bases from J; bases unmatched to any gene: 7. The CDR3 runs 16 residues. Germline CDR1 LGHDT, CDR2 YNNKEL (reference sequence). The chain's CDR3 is CASSHRGLAGRNTQYF. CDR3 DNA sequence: TGTGCCAGCAGCCACCGGGGACTAGCGGGGCGAAATACGCAGTATTTT.

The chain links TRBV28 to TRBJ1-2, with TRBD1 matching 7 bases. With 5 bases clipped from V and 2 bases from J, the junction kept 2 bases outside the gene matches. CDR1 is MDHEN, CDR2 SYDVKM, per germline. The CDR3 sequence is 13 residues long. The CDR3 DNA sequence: TGTGCCAGCAGTAGAGGGGGCAACTATGGCTACACCTTC. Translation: CASSRGGNYGYTF.

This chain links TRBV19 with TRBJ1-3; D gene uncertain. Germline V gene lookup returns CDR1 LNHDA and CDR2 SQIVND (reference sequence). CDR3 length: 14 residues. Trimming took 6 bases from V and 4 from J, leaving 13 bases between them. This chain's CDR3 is CASRPLLSGNTIYF. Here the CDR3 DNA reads TGTGCCAGTAGACCCCTCCTATCCGGAAACACCATATATTTT.

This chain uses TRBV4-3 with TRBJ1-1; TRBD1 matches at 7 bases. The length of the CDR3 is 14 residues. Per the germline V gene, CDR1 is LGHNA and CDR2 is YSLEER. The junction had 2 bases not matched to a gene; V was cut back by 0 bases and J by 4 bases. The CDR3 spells CASSQDHRGTEAFF. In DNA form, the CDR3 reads TGCGCCAGCAGCCAAGATCACAGGGGCACTGAAGCTTTCTTT.

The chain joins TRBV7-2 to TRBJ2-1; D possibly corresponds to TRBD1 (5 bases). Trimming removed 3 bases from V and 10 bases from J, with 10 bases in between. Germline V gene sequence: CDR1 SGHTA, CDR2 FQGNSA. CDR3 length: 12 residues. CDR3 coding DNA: TGTGCCAGCAGCTTCAGGGTAAGGGAGCAGTTCTTC. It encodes CASSFRVREQFF.

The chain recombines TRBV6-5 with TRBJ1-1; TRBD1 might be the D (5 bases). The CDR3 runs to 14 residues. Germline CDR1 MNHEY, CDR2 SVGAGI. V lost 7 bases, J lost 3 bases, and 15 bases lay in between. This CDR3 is CASTWGGRYTEAFF. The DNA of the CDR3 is TGTGCCAGCACATGGGGGGGTAGGTACACTGAAGCTTTCTTT.

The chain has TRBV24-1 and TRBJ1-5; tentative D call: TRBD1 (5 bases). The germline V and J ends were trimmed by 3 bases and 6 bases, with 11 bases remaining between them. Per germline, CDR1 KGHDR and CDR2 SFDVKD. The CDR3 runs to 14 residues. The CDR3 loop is CATSDPGRAQPQHF. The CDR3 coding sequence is TGTGCCACCAGTGATCCCGGCAGGGCTCAGCCCCAGCATTTT.

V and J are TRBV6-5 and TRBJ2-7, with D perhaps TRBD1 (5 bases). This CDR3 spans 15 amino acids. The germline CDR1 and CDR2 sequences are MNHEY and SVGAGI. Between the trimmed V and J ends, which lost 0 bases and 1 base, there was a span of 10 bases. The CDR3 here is CASSYSIDRSYEQYF. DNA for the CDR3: TGTGCCAGCAGTTACTCGATTGACAGATCCTACGAGCAGTACTTC.